The 32 T cell receptor beta chains in this list originate from one sample, sequenced in a study of beta chain features in type 1 diabetes. Study-level points and caveats: Among patients with Type 1 diabetes, TCRB CDR3s were moderately but significantly shorter in every one of the four CD4+ subsets.

These receptors lack a known antigen. The authors reverse transcribed all of the isolated RNA, so sequencing captured expressed TCRB transcripts. Sequencing used immunoSEQ multiplex PCR; TCRdb keeps in-frame clones, though not all of them. The sample shows hundreds of thousands of clones, about an eighth of them seen only once. Sequenced material: naive CD4+ T cells from blood. The receptors shown here come from a young man with type 1 diabetes.

This chain uses TRBV30 with TRBJ1-2; maybe TRBD1 (5 bases). Per germline, CDR1 GTSNPN and CDR2 SVGIG (reference sequence). This CDR3 contains 14 residues. V was pared by 4 bases and J by 1 base, with 13 bases between. The CDR3 is CAWTLGGDNYGYTF. CDR3 in DNA: TGTGCCTGGACCCTTGGGGGAGATAACTATGGCTACACCTTC.

This clone was seen a few times. At the DNA level, this CDR3 is encoded by other sequences in the same sample as well. The chain couples TRBV7-2 to TRBJ2-2; D unclear. V was shortened by 1 base and J by 2 bases, with 5 bases between the two germline ends. The CDR3 totals 14 residues. Germline V CDR1 and CDR2: SGHTA, FQGNSA. The CDR3 is CASSLGGNTGELFF. Written as DNA, the CDR3 is TGTGCCAGCAGCTTAGGGGGAAACACCGGGGAGCTGTTTTTT.

A word on this clone: The same CDR3 is also encoded by other DNA sequences in this sample. V gene TRBV7-9 combines with J gene TRBJ2-3; TRBD2 might be the D (5 bases). The CDR3 covers 12 residues. Germline V gene sequence: CDR1 SEHNR, CDR2 FQNEAQ (reference sequence). The V gene lost 1 base and the J gene lost 6 bases, with 5 bases spanning the gap. The CDR3 protein is CASSLGEDTQYF. The CDR3 DNA reads TGTGCCAGCAGCTTAGGGGAGGATACGCAGTATTTT.

This clone turned up a few times. V usage is TRBV7-7 and J usage is TRBJ2-5, with 7 bases matching TRBD2. Germline V CDR1 and CDR2: SSHAT, FNYEAQ (reference sequence). The CDR3 covers 14 residues. The CDR3 spells CASSTSVASETQYF. CDR3 nucleotides: TGTGCTAGCTCCACTAGCGTGGCATCAGAGACCCAGTACTTC.

This chain links TRBV29-1 with TRBJ1-2; D may be TRBD1 (5 bases). The CDR3 is 12 amino acids. With 7 bases removed from V and 3 bases from J, the gap between germline ends came to 12 bases. The germline gives CDR1 SQVTM, CDR2 ANQGSEA. The CDR3 loop is CSAKGSHYGYTF. Here the CDR3 DNA reads TGCAGCGCCAAGGGGAGTCACTATGGCTACACCTTC.

The sample holds a few counts of this clone. The rearrangement joins TRBV29-1 to TRBJ1-5; TRBD1 might be the D (6 bases). The CDR3 runs to 13 residues. Trimming shortened V by 7 bases and J by 1 base, and 11 bases separated the two germline ends. In germline, CDR1 is SQVTM, CDR2 ANQGSEA. The CDR3: CSAQGPSNQPQHF. The DNA of the CDR3 is TGCAGCGCCCAGGGGCCGAGCAATCAGCCCCAGCATTTT.

This clone was detected only a few times. This chain connects TRBV2 to TRBJ1-5, with a possible D match to TRBD1 (6 bases). The germline V gene has CDR1 SNHLY and CDR2 FYNNEI. V was trimmed by 6 bases and J by 7 bases, leaving 16 bases between them. This CDR3 region has 14 residues. This CDR3 is CASRSDRGDQPQHF. As DNA, the CDR3 is TGTGCCAGCAGATCGGACAGAGGTGACCAGCCCCAGCATTTT. Drawing the rest from reference TRBV2 and TRBJ1-5, the complete variable domain is EPEVTQTPSHQVTQMGQEVILRCVPISNHLYFYWYRQILGQKVEFLVSFYNNEISEKSEIFDDQFSVERPDGSNFTLKIRSTKLEDSAMYFCASRSDRGDQPQHFGDGTRLSIL.

The chain combines TRBV28 with TRBJ2-6, with a possible D match to TRBD1 (6 bases). Germline loops: CDR1 MDHEN, CDR2 SYDVKM. The length of the CDR3 is 16 residues. Trimming left V 5 bases short and J 3 bases short, with 14 bases between. The CDR3 loop reads CASSLGQGIGANVLTF. The CDR3 DNA is TGTGCCAGCAGTCTGGGCCAGGGGATTGGGGCCAACGTCCTGACTTTC.

The chain is built from TRBV25-1 and TRBJ1-5; D unclear. The CDR3 totals 13 residues. The V and J ends lost 2 bases and 4 bases respectively, with 6 bases between them. Germline assignment: CDR1 MGHDK and CDR2 SYGVNS. The DNA for the CDR3 is TGTGCCAGCAGTGAAGTCGGGAATCAGCCCCAGCATTTT. This gives the protein CASSEVGNQPQHF. The full variable domain, completed using reference TRBV25-1 and TRBJ1-5, is EADIYQTPRYLVIGTGKKITLECSQTMGHDKMYWYQQDPGMELHLIHYSYGVNSTEKGDLSSESTVSRIRTEHFPLTLESARPSHTSQYLCASSEVGNQPQHFGDGTRLSIL.

The rearrangement uses TRBV21-1 and TRBJ2-1. TRBV21-1 is a recognized pseudogene. CDR3 length: 16 amino acids. The CDR3 DNA reads as TGTGCCAGCCATCTCCCTCGGGCCTTTCTATACAATGAGCAGTTCTTC. Its protein is CASHLPRAFLYNEQFF.

The chain couples TRBV25-1 to TRBJ2-6; D call uncertain. In germline, CDR1 is MGHDK, CDR2 SYGVNS. V was cut by 6 bases and J by 0 bases, with 9 bases left in between. The CDR3 spans 15 residues. The CDR3 DNA reads as TGTGCCAGCAGGCCTAGTACCTCTGGGGCCAACGTCCTGACTTTC. This codes for CASRPSTSGANVLTF.

The chain joins TRBV4-1 to TRBJ1-1; TRBD1 agrees at 8 bases. The length of the CDR3 is 13 residues. V shed 2 bases and J 11 bases; nucleotides not matched to a gene: 7. Germline CDR1 is MGHRA and CDR2 is YSYEKL. The CDR3 is CASSQMTGDMAFF. In DNA form, the CDR3 reads TGCGCCAGCAGCCAAATGACAGGGGACATGGCTTTCTTT.

This clone was seen only a few times. This sequence joins TRBV4-2 and TRBJ1-3; a possible D gene is TRBD1 (6 bases). The germline gives CDR1 LGHNA, CDR2 YNFKEQ. The CDR3 extends over 17 amino acids. Trimming stripped 0 bases from V and 2 bases from J, with 14 bases between. This CDR3 reads CASSQEGTTIAGNTIYF. The CDR3 bases are TGTGCCAGCAGCCAAGAGGGGACAACTATTGCTGGAAACACCATATATTTT.

This chain connects TRBV29-1 to TRBJ2-3; perhaps TRBD1 as D (6 bases). V lost 5 bases and J 8 bases, leaving 17 bases between the germline ends. Per germline, CDR1 SQVTM and CDR2 ANQGSEA. The CDR3 consists of 13 residues. CDR3 amino acids: CSVTFQGSGTQYF. CDR3 sequence (DNA): TGCAGCGTTACTTTCCAGGGGAGTGGTACGCAGTATTTT.

The V call is TRBV29-1, the J call TRBJ1-6; 8 bases are a match to TRBD1. CDR1 is SQVTM, CDR2 ANQGSEA, per germline. This CDR3 spans 15 amino acids. The V segment lost 5 bases and the J segment 5 bases; nucleotides outside the gene matches: 8. The CDR3: CSVKTTGANNSPLHF. The CDR3 DNA reads as TGCAGCGTTAAGACGACAGGGGCTAATAATTCACCCCTCCACTTT. The whole variable domain, remainder taken from reference TRBV29-1 and TRBJ1-6, is SAVISQKPSRDICQRGTSLTIQCQVDSQVTMMFWYRQQPGQSLTLIATANQGSEATYESGFVIDKFPISRPNLTFSTLTVSNMSPEDSSIYLCSVKTTGANNSPLHFGNGTRLTVT.

This clone was seen a handful of times. Distinct nucleotide sequences in the sample also encode this CDR3. The chain has TRBV30 and TRBJ1-5; possibly TRBD1 for D (5 bases). The CDR3 is 13 residues long. Germline V gene sequence: CDR1 GTSNPN, CDR2 SVGIG (reference sequence). Trimming pared 5 bases from V and 0 bases from J, leaving 8 bases between. CDR3 loop: CAWARDSNQPQHF. The CDR3 nucleotides read TGTGCCTGGGCCAGGGATAGCAATCAGCCCCAGCATTTT.

V is TRBV7-2 and J is TRBJ1-5, with D perhaps matching TRBD1 (6 bases). V was cut by 5 bases and J by 1 base, with 12 bases left in between. The length of the CDR3 is 15 residues. Germline CDR1 reads SGHTA; CDR2 reads FQGNSA. CDR3 nucleotides: TGTGCCAGCAGCCAAAAGGACAGAAGCAATCAGCCCCAGCATTTT. Translation gives CASSQKDRSNQPQHF.

There are a few counts of this clone. The rearrangement links TRBV19 to TRBJ1-5, with 8 positions matching TRBD1. The CDR3 totals 14 residues. V was clipped by 3 bases and J by 5 bases; unmatched bases: 3. Germline values: CDR1 LNHDA, CDR2 SQIVND (reference sequence). Written as DNA, the CDR3 is TGTGCCAGTAGTATCGACAGGGGTTATCAGCCCCAGCATTTT. This encodes CASSIDRGYQPQHF. Full variable domain (outside the CDR3, taken from reference TRBV19 and TRBJ1-5): DGGITQSPKYLFRKEGQNVTLSCEQNLNHDAMYWYRQDPGQGLRLIYYSQIVNDFQKGDIAEGYSVSREKKESFPLTVTSAQKNPTAFYLCASSIDRGYQPQHFGDGTRLSIL.

About this clone: Other nucleotide sequences in the sample specify the same CDR3. The chain combines TRBV27 with TRBJ1-6; D remains unclear. The CDR3 has 12 residues. Germline loops: CDR1 MNHEY, CDR2 SMNVEV (reference sequence). The ends were cut back, 2 bases at V and 7 bases at J, with 3 bases in the middle. The CDR3 region is CASSLQNSPLHF. In DNA form, the CDR3 reads TGTGCCAGCAGTTTACAAAATTCACCCCTCCACTTT.

V and J are TRBV6-5 and TRBJ1-1, with D perhaps matching TRBD1 (6 bases). This CDR3 contains 15 residues. V gave up 7 bases and J gave up 4 bases, with 19 bases separating them. Germline V gene sequence: CDR1 MNHEY, CDR2 SVGAGI. The CDR3 loop is CASTYGGPRRTEAFF. The CDR3 DNA reads TGTGCCAGCACCTACGGGGGCCCTAGGCGCACTGAAGCTTTCTTT.

The sample holds a few counts of this clone. This chain joins TRBV28 and TRBJ1-2, with D uncertain. The CDR3 is 13 residues long. CDR1 and CDR2 from the germline V gene are MDHEN and SYDVKM. Trimming removed 1 base from V and 7 bases from J, with 10 bases in between. This chain's CDR3 is CASSLSQMAGYTF. The CDR3 coding sequence is TGTGCCAGCAGTTTATCCCAAATGGCTGGCTACACCTTC.

This clone appeared a few times. The gene calls are TRBV29-1 and TRBJ2-2; 12 bases align to TRBD2. J lost 6 bases, V lost 6 bases, and 8 bases had no gene match. Germline V lookup: CDR1 SQVTM, CDR2 ANQGSEA. The CDR3 spans 15 residues. The CDR3: CSVRGLAGDAGELFF. The CDR3, as DNA: TGCAGCGTCCGGGGACTAGCGGGCGACGCCGGGGAGCTGTTTTTT.

This clone was seen a handful of times. V gene TRBV27 combines with J gene TRBJ1-5; 11 bases line up with TRBD1. Looked up from germline, CDR1 is MNHEY and CDR2 is SMNVEV (reference sequence). With 6 bases clipped from V and 6 bases from J, the junction kept 7 bases outside the gene matches. The CDR3 consists of 15 residues. The CDR3 spells CASSPGTGGTQPQHF. CDR3 coding DNA: TGTGCCAGCAGCCCTGGGACAGGGGGTACTCAGCCCCAGCATTTT.

This chain connects TRBV15 to TRBJ2-5; D is unclear. This CDR3 contains 14 residues. The germline V gene has CDR1 LNHNV and CDR2 YYDKDF (reference sequence). The V end was cut by 0 bases, the J end by 3 bases, with 8 bases between. The CDR3 region has the DNA TGTGCCACCAGCAGAGACGGTAGGGAAGAGACCCAGTACTTC. It codes for CATSRDGREETQYF.

About this clone: One junction end does not reproduce the germline sequence, and a read error may be involved. The V call is TRBV7-9, the J call TRBJ1-1; 9 nucleotides line up with TRBD1. CDR1 is SEHNR and CDR2 is FQNEAQ in the germline V gene (reference sequence). This CDR3 comprises 13 residues. The CDR3 nucleotides read TGTGCCAGCAGCCAAACAGGGGGCTCTGAGGCTTTCTTT. Amino acid sequence: CASSQTGGSEAFF.

This clone was counted a few times. The CDR3 nucleotides read TGTGCCAGCAGCGTAGCCCCCGGTGTCCGGGAGCTGTTTTTT. It specifies CASSVAPGVRELFF. This chain connects TRBV9 to TRBJ2-2; D is undetermined. Trimming cost V 0 bases and J 9 bases, with 12 bases left between them. Germline V gene data show CDR1 as SGDLS and CDR2 as YYNGEE. The CDR3 sequence is 14 residues long.

V usage is TRBV27 and J usage is TRBJ2-2; D gene unclear. V was trimmed by 2 bases and J by 2 bases, leaving 9 bases between them. This CDR3 is built from 15 residues. Germline V gives CDR1 MNHEY, CDR2 SMNVEV (reference sequence). This CDR3 is CASSLGVLNTGELFF. CDR3 nucleotide sequence: TGTGCCAGCAGTTTAGGGGTTCTCAACACCGGGGAGCTGTTTTTT.

This clone appeared a single time. The rearrangement links TRBV6-6 to TRBJ2-7; TRBD1 matches at 9 bases. This CDR3 region has 15 residues. CDR1 and CDR2 from the germline V gene are MNHNY and SVGAGI (reference sequence). V was pared by 4 bases and J by 3 bases, with 7 bases of the junction left unmatched. DNA of the CDR3: TGTGCCAGCAGTTCCAGACAGGGGGAAGTCTACGAGCAGTACTTC. It specifies CASSSRQGEVYEQYF.

This chain links TRBV7-3 with TRBJ1-6; 7 bases fit TRBD1. Per the germline V gene, CDR1 is SGHTA and CDR2 is FQGTGA. J lost 7 bases, V lost 5 bases, and 5 bases had no gene match. This CDR3 has 14 residues. Here the CDR3 reads CASSPGTANSPLHF. DNA for the CDR3: TGTGCCAGCAGCCCAGGGACAGCGAATTCACCCCTCCACTTT.

This clone was detected only a few times. CDR3 protein: CASSLGGATEQFF. The CDR3 DNA reads as TGCGCCAGCAGCTTAGGAGGGGCGACTGAGCAGTTCTTC. This chain links TRBV5-1 with TRBJ2-1; possibly TRBD2 for D (6 bases). The CDR3 covers 13 residues. V was trimmed by 2 bases and J by 9 bases, leaving 12 bases between them. CDR1 and CDR2 (germline): SGHRS, YFSETQ. Using reference TRBV5-1 and TRBJ2-1 for the parts outside the CDR3, the full variable domain is KAGVTQTPRYLIKTRGQQVTLSCSPISGHRSVSWYQQTPGQGLQFLFEYFSETQRNKGNFPGRFSGRQFSNSRSEMNVSTLELGDSALYLCASSLGGATEQFFGPGTRLTVL.

This clone has more than one count but fewer than ten. J is TRBJ2-3 and V is TRBV7-6; tentatively, D is TRBD2 (5 bases). Germline CDR1 and CDR2: SGHVS and FNYEAQ. The CDR3 covers 15 residues. Trimming shortened V by 1 base and J by 0 bases, and 8 bases separated the two germline ends. DNA for the CDR3: TGTGCCAGCAGCTTAGGGACTCCTAGCACAGATACGCAGTATTTT. Residues: CASSLGTPSTDTQYF.

J is TRBJ2-3 and V is TRBV11-2, with TRBD1 matching 9 bases. The CDR3 sequence is 14 residues long. Germline trimming cut 5 bases from V and 3 bases from J; bases unmatched to any gene: 3. Germline-derived CDR1 and CDR2 are SGHAT and FQNNGV. CDR3 sequence: CASSGQGPTDTQYF. CDR3 sequence (DNA): TGTGCCAGCAGCGGACAGGGGCCGACAGATACGCAGTATTTT.